The rows below give T cell receptor beta chains drawn from one sample of a study of response to subunit inactivated influenza vaccine. A single record per CDR3 protein comes from TCRdb applying MiXCR to the RT-PCR reads. The repertoire has about 780,000 distinct CDR3 sequences, around 20% of them found once; the top ten carry approximately 11%. Sequences were derived from PBMCs from blood, sampled roughly 5 days after vaccination. The receptors here all came from a man aged 45-65 years who received an inactivated influenza vaccine. Both conserved end residues are part of each CDR3. The D gene is left open where the match is weak. Clone size appears in some rows only: once, few, many, or a class for an expanded clone.

>TRBJ2-3|.|TRBV27|TRBD2
TGTGCCAGCAGTTGGACCTTAGCGGGGGGGGTTACGCAGTATTTT
CASSWTLAGGVTQYF
>TRBJ1-5|.|TRBV12-3/TRBV12-4|.
TGTGCCAGCAGGGCAGGGCAGCTATCGAGCAATCAGCCCCAGCATTTT
CASRAGQLSSNQPQHF
>TRBJ2-7|.|TRBV20-1|.
TGCAGTGCTAGAAGCATACTCTCCTACGAGCAGTACTTC
CSARSILSYEQYF
>TRBJ2-3|few|TRBV4-3|TRBD2
TGCGCCAGCAGCCAAGCGTGGGGCGCGGGGGTGGATACGCAGTATTTT
CASSQAWGAGVDTQYF
>TRBJ2-5|.|TRBV21-1|.
TGTGCCAGCAGCGCACACAGGGGATTGGAGACCCAGTACTTC
CASSAHRGLETQYF
>TRBJ1-4|.|TRBV28|.
TGTGCCAGCAGTTCCGGGGCGTCGGCTGAAAAACTGTTTTTT
CASSSGASAEKLFF
>TRBJ2-3|few|TRBV24-1|.
TGTGCCACCAGTGATGAGGGCCGAGATACGCAGTATTTT
CATSDEGRDTQYF
>TRBJ2-3|.|TRBV7-2|.
TGTGCCAGCAAGTCTCCAGCAGCAGATACGCAGTATTTT
CASKSPAADTQYF
>TRBJ2-1|.|TRBV6-2/TRBV6-3|TRBD1
TGTGCCAGCCGGAAAATCGACAGGGGCGAGTTCTTC
CASRKIDRGEFF
>TRBJ2-1|.|TRBV24-1|.
TGTGCCACCAGTGATTTAGACGGGGGTCGCTCCTACAATGAGCAGTTCTTC
CATSDLDGGRSYNEQFF
>TRBJ2-7|.|TRBV10-3|.
TGTGCCATCACGTCTGGGGCAGGGACCTACGAGCAGTACTTC
CAITSGAGTYEQYF
>TRBJ2-5|few|TRBV7-2|TRBD1
TGTGCCAGCAGCTTTACGACAGGGCGGACCCAGTACTTC
CASSFTTGRTQYF
>TRBJ2-7|many|TRBV2|.
TGTGCCAGCAGTCCCTTTATGCTCTCCTACGAGCAGTACTTC
CASSPFMLSYEQYF
>TRBJ2-2|.|TRBV7-9|.
TGTGCCAGCACCCCATGGACTACGAACACCGGGGAGCTGTTTTTT
CASTPWTTNTGELFF
>TRBJ2-1|.|TRBV6-4|.
TGTGCCAGCAGTGACCGGGGACTGGTGGGGTTTGGGAATGAGCAGTTCTTC
CASSDRGLVGFGNEQFF
>TRBJ2-7|many|TRBV5-1|TRBD2
TGCGCCAGCAGCCACTATAGCGGGAGCGCCTACGAGCAGTACTTC
CASSHYSGSAYEQYF